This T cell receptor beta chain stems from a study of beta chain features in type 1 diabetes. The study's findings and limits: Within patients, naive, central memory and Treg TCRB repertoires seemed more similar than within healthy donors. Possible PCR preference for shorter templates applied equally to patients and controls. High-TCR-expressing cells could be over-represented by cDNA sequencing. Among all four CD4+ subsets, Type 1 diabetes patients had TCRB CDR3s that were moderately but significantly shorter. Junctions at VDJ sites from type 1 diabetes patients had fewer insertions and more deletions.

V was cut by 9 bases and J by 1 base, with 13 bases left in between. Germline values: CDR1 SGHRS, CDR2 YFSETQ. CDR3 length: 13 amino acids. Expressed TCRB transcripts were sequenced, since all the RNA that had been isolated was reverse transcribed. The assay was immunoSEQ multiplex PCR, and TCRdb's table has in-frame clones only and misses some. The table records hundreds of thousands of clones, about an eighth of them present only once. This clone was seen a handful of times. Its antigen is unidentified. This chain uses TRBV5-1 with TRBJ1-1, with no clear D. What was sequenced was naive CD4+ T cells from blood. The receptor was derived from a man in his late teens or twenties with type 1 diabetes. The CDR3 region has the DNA TGCGCCAACCACGGCGACGGGAACACTGAAGCTTTCTTT. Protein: CANHGDGNTEAFF.